This T cell receptor beta chain was obtained from a study of prognosis after radiotherapy for stage I lung cancer. Study-level information: Stage I non-small cell lung cancer patients were enrolled between early 2018 and January 2019. The tumors were adenocarcinoma in over 10 patients (squamous cell carcinoma in about 7). Distant metastases arose in a few patients, median roughly 7 months post-radiotherapy; roughly 15 had no significant progression. Study-wide points: The authors did not determine whether the expanded TCR clones were tumor-specific.

Genomic DNA was subjected to two-round multiplex PCR for amplification of TCR beta CDR3. Primers targeting each individual TRBV and TRBJ gene were applied in first-round PCR. TCRdb used MiXCR to reprocess the multiplex PCR reads, holding one entry per CDR3 protein. The sample records about 17,000 distinct CDR3 sequences, about 17% being singletons. This clonotype was picked up many times. Its cognate antigen is unknown. A much bigger clone sits one base away, suggesting this may be a read error. The CDR3 runs 13 residues. V shed 7 bases, J shed 5 bases, and the junction held 7 bases outside the gene matches.

The receptor was derived from a donor aged 50 or older with non-small cell lung cancer. The sequencing used PBMCs, collected before or after stereotactic body radiation therapy (not recorded which). J is TRBJ1-1 and V is TRBV12-3 or TRBV12-4, with 7 bases fitting TRBD1. CDR3 bases: TGTGCCAGCAATATAGGGGGCTTAACTGAAGCTTTCTTT. Translation: CASNIGGLTEAFF.